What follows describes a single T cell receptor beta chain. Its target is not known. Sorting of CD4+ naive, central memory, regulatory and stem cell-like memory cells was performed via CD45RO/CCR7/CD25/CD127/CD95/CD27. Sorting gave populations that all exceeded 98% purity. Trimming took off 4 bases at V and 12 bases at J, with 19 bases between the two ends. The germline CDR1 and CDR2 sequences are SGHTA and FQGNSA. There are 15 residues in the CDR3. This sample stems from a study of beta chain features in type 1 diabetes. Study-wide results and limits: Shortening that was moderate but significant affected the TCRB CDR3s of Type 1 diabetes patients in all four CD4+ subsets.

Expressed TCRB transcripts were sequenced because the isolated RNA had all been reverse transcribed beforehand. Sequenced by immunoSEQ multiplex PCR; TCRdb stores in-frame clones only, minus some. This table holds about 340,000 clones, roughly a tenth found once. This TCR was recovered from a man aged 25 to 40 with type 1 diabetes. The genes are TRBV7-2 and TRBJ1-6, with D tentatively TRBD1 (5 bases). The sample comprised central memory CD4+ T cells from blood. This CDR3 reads CASSSGGEPTLPLHF. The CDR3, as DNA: TGTGCCAGCAGCTCTGGAGGGGAACCGACGTTACCCCTCCACTTT.